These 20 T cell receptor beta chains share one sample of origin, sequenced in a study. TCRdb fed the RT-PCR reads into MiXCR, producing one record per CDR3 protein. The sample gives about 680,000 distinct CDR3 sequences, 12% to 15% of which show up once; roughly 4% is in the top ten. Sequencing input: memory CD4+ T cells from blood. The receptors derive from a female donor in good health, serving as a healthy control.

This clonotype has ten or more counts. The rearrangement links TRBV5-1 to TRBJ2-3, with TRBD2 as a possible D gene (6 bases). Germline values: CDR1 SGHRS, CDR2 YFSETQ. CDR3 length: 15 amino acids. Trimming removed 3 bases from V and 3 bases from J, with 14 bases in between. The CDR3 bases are TGCGCCAGCAGCTCATCGGGACTTGGGACAGATACGCAGTATTTT. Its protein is CASSSSGLGTDTQYF.

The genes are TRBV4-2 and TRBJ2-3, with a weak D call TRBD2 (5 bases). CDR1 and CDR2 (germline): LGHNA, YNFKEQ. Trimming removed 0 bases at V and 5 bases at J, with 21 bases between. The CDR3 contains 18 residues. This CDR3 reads CASSQDPWSGSRGDTQYF. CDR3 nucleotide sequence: TGTGCCAGCAGCCAAGACCCCTGGTCGGGAAGTAGAGGAGATACGCAGTATTTT.

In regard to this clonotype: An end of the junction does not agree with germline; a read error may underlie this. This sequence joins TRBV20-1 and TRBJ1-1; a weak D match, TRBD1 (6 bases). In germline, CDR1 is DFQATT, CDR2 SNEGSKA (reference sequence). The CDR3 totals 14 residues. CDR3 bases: TGCAGTGCTAGAGAGGGGGCGTTTGGATCTGAATCTTTCTTT. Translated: CSAREGAFGSESFF.

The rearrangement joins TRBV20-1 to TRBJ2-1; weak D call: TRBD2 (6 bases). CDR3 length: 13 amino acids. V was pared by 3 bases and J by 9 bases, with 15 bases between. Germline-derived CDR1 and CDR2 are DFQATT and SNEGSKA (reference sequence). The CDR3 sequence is CSARLSVEGEQFF. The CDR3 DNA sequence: TGCAGTGCTAGGCTTAGTGTGGAGGGTGAGCAGTTCTTC.

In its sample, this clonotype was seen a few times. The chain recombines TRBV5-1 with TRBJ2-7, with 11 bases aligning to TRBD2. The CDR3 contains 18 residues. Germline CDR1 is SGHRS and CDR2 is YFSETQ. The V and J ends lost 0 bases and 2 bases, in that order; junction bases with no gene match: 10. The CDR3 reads CASSLGNTGLAATYEQYF. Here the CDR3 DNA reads TGCGCCAGCAGCTTGGGAAATACGGGACTAGCGGCGACCTACGAGCAGTACTTC. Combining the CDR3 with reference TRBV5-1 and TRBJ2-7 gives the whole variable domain KAGVTQTPRYLIKTRGQQVTLSCSPISGHRSVSWYQQTPGQGLQFLFEYFSETQRNKGNFPGRFSGRQFSNSRSEMNVSTLELGDSALYLCASSLGNTGLAATYEQYFGPGTRLTVT.

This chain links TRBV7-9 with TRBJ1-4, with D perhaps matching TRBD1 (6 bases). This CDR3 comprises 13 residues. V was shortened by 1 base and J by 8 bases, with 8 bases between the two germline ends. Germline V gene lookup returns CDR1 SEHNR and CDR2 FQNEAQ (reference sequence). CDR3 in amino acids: CASSLGTEEKLFF. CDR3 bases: TGTGCCAGCAGCTTAGGGACAGAAGAAAAACTGTTTTTT.

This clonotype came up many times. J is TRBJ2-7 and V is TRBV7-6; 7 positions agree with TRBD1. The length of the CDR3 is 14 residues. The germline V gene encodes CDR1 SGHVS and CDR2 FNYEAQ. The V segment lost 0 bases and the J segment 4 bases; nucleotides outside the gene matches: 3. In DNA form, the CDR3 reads TGTGCCAGCAGCTTAGCGGGACAGACATACGAGCAGTACTTC. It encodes CASSLAGQTYEQYF.

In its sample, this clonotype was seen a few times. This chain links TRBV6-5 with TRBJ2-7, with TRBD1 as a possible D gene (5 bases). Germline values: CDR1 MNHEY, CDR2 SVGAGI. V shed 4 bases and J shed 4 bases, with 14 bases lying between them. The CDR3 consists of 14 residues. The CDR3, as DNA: TGTGCCAGCAGTTCCTCAGGGCCCACTTACGAGCAGTACTTC. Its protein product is CASSSSGPTYEQYF.

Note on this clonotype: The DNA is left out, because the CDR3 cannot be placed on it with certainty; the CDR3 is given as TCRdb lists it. The chain's CDR3 is CASSKVASGSYEQYF. This sequence joins TRBV21-1 and TRBJ2-7; the table assigns TRBD2, which was not confirmed against the DNA. TRBV21-1 is tagged as a pseudogene. Both ends counted, the CDR3 spans 15 residues.

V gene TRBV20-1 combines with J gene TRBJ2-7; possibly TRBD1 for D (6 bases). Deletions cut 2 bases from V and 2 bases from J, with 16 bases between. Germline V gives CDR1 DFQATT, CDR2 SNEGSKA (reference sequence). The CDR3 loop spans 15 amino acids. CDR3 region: CSARPSHRAPYEQYF. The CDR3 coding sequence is TGCAGTGCTAGACCTTCTCACAGGGCCCCCTACGAGCAGTACTTC.

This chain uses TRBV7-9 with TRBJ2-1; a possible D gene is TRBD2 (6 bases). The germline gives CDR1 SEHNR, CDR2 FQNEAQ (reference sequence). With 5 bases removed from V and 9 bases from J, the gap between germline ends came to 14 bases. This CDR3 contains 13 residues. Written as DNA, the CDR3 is TGTGCCAGCAGCCTCCCTCGGGGGAGTGAGCAGTTCTTC. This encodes CASSLPRGSEQFF.

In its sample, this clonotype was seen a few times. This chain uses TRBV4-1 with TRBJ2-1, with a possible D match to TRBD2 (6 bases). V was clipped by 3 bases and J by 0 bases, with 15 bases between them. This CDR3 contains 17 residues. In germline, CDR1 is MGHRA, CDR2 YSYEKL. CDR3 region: CASSHLGLGSSYNEQFF. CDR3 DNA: TGCGCCAGCAGCCACCTAGGCCTCGGGAGCTCCTACAATGAGCAGTTCTTC.

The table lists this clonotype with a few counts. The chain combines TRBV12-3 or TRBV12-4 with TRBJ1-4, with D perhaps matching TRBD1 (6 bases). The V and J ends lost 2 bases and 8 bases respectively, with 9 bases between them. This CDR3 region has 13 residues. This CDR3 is CASSLSGGEKLFF. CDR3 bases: TGTGCCAGCAGTTTAAGCGGGGGCGAAAAACTGTTTTTT.

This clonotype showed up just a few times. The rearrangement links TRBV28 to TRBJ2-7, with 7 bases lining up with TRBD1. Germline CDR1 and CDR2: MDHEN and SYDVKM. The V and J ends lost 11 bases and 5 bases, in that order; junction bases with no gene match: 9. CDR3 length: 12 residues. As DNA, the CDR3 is TGTGCCTCCAACAGGGGCCCCCACGAGCAGTACTTC. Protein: CASNRGPHEQYF.

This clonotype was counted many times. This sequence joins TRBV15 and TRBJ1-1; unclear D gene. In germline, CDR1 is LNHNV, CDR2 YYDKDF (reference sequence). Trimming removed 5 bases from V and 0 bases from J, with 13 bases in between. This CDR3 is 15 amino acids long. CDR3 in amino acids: CATSPTAGVNTEAFF. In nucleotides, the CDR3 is TGTGCCACCAGCCCAACCGCCGGGGTGAACACTGAAGCTTTCTTT. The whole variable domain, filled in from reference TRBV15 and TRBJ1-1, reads DAMVIQNPRYQVTQFGKPVTLSCSQTLNHNVMYWYQQKSSQAPKLLFHYYDKDFNNEADTPDNFQSRRPNTSFCFLDIRSPGLGDTAMYLCATSPTAGVNTEAFFGQGTRLTVV.

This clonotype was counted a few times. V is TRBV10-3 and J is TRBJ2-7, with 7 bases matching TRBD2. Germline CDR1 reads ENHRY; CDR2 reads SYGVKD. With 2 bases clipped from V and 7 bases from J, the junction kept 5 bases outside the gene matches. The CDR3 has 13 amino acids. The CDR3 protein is CAISEAGVREQYF. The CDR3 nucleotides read TGTGCCATCAGTGAGGCGGGGGTAAGGGAGCAGTACTTC.

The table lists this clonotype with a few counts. For the CDR3, the DNA is TGTGCCAGCAGCCAACCATGGACTAGCGGGATCCACAATGAGCAGTTCTTC. The encoded protein is CASSQPWTSGIHNEQFF. The chain has TRBV11-2 and TRBJ2-1, with 12 bases that match TRBD2. In germline, CDR1 is SGHAT, CDR2 FQNNGV. J gave up 5 bases and V 5 bases, and 10 bases lay outside the gene matches. The CDR3 extends over 17 amino acids.

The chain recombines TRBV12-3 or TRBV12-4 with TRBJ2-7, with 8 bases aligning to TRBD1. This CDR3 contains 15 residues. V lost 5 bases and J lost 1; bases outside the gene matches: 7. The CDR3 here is CASSNPNRGSYEQYF. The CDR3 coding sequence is TGTGCCAGCAGTAACCCCAACAGGGGGTCCTACGAGCAGTACTTC.

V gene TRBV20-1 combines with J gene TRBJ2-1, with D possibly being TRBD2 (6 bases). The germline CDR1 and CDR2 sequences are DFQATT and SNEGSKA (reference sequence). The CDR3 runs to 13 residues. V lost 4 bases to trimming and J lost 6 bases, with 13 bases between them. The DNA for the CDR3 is TGCAGTGCTACACGTCTAGCGCCCAATGAGCAGTTCTTC. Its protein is CSATRLAPNEQFF.

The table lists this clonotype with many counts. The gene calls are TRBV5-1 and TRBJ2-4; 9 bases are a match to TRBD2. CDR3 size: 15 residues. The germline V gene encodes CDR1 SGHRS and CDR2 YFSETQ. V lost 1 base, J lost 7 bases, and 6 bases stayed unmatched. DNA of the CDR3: TGCGCCAGCAGCTTGTTTAGCGGGAGTTCGAACATTCAGTACTTC. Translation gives CASSLFSGSSNIQYF.